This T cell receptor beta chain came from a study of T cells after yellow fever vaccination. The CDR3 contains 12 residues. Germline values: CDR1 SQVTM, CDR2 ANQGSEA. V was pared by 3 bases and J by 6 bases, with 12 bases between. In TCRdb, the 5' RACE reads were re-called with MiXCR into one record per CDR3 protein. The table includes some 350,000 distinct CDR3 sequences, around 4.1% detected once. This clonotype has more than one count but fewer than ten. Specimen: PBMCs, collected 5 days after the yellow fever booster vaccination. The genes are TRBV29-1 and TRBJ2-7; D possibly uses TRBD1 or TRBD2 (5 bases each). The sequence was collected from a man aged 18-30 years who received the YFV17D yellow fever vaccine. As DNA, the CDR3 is TGCAGCGTTGAGGGGGATCGAGTCGAGCAGTACTTC. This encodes CSVEGDRVEQYF.